Listed below are T cell receptor beta chains from one sample, sequenced in a study of blood T cell repertoires in COVID-19. Measured with immunoSEQ multiplex PCR; TCRdb has only the in-frame clones, and not every one. The table has around 230,000 clones, around 84% seen once. Input material: peripheral blood. The origin of the receptors is a man aged 45-65 years with COVID-19, enrolled during active disease. Each CDR3 is given with its conserved first and last residue. D genes are given only for firm matches. A clone size is listed for some rows: how often the clone was seen (once, few, many), or a class if it is expanded.

clone size: -
V gene: TRBV11-1
D gene: TRBD1
J gene: TRBJ2-3
CDR3 DNA: TGTGCCAGCAGCTTAGACACAGGGGAGGATACGCAGTATTTT
CDR3 protein: CASSLDTGEDTQYF

clone size: -
V gene: TRBV3-1/TRBV3-2
D gene: -
J gene: TRBJ2-5
CDR3 DNA: TGTGCCAGCAGCCAAGGCGTGTTAGTCCCCCGACAAGAGACCCAGTACTTC
CDR3 protein: CASSQGVLVPRQETQYF

clone size: -
V gene: TRBV24-1
D gene: -
J gene: TRBJ2-5
CDR3 DNA: TGTGCCACCAGTGAGTCCGGGGGAGGAGAGACCCAGTACTTC
CDR3 protein: CATSESGGGETQYF

clone size: once
V gene: TRBV5-6
D gene: -
J gene: TRBJ1-2
CDR3 DNA: TGTGCCAGCAGCCTGGTAACCGGTCGAGGGAAGGCTGAGTATGGCTACACCTTC
CDR3 protein: CASSLVTGRGKAEYGYTF

clone size: -
V gene: TRBV7-2
D gene: TRBD2
J gene: TRBJ2-7
CDR3 DNA: TGTGCCAGCAGCGGCGGGGGGGCAGGATCCTACGAGCAGTACTTC
CDR3 protein: CASSGGGAGSYEQYF

clone size: -
V gene: TRBV6-6
D gene: TRBD2
J gene: TRBJ2-5
CDR3 DNA: TGTGCCAGCAGTCCGGGGGGAGCGGGAGGCCCAGGGACCCAGTACTTC
CDR3 protein: CASSPGGAGGPGTQYF

clone size: -
V gene: TRBV5-6
D gene: TRBD2
J gene: TRBJ2-5
CDR3 DNA: TGTGCCAGCAGCCCGGGAGCGGGAGGGCCGGAGACCCAGTACTTC
CDR3 protein: CASSPGAGGPETQYF

clone size: -
V gene: TRBV5-8
D gene: TRBD1
J gene: TRBJ1-6
CDR3 DNA: TGTGCCAGCAGCTCAAGACAGGGTATTCAATCACCCCTCCACTTT
CDR3 protein: CASSSRQGIQSPLHF

clone size: -
V gene: TRBV7-3
D gene: TRBD2
J gene: TRBJ2-1
CDR3 DNA: TGTGCCAGCAGTTCCGGACTAGCGGGAAGGAAACACAATGAGCAGTTCTTC
CDR3 protein: CASSSGLAGRKHNEQFF

clone size: once
V gene: TRBV7-9
D gene: -
J gene: TRBJ1-6
CDR3 DNA: TGTGCCAGCACTGGAGACAGCAACCAGGGACCCCTCCACTTT
CDR3 protein: CASTGDSNQGPLHF

clone size: few
V gene: TRBV12-3/TRBV12-4
D gene: TRBD1
J gene: TRBJ2-7
CDR3 DNA: TGTGCCAGCAGTCCGGGACAGGTCGAGCAGTACTTC
CDR3 protein: CASSPGQVEQYF

clone size: once
V gene: TRBV18
D gene: -
J gene: TRBJ1-3
CDR3 DNA: TGTGCCAGCTCATTCGTTGAGGAATCTGGAAACACCATATATTTT
CDR3 protein: CASSFVEESGNTIYF

clone size: -
V gene: TRBV18
D gene: TRBD1
J gene: TRBJ1-1
CDR3 DNA: TGTGCCAGCTCACCGCAGACCACAGGGGTTGGAGACACTGAAGCTTTCTTT
CDR3 protein: CASSPQTTGVGDTEAFF

clone size: -
V gene: TRBV6-4
D gene: TRBD2
J gene: TRBJ2-1
CDR3 DNA: TGTGCCAGTACGCCTGGGACTAGCGGAAACGATGAGCAGTTCTTC
CDR3 protein: CASTPGTSGNDEQFF

clone size: -
V gene: TRBV6-1
D gene: -
J gene: TRBJ2-7
CDR3 DNA: TGTGCCAGCAGCCAAGACGCGGAGGGGCAGTACTTC
CDR3 protein: CASSQDAEGQYF

clone size: few
V gene: TRBV5-5
D gene: -
J gene: TRBJ1-2
CDR3 DNA: TGTGCCAGCAGCTTGGAGGGGGGGCGCATCAATGGCTACACCTTC
CDR3 protein: CASSLEGGRINGYTF

clone size: -
V gene: TRBV3-1/TRBV3-2
D gene: -
J gene: TRBJ2-7
CDR3 DNA: TGTGCCAGCAGACAGGGATCAGGGGTTAACGACGAGCAGTACTTC
CDR3 protein: CASRQGSGVNDEQYF

clone size: -
V gene: TRBV24-1
D gene: -
J gene: TRBJ1-1
CDR3 DNA: TGTGCCACCAGTGACCCAACACAGGGGAACACTGAAGCTTTCTTT
CDR3 protein: CATSDPTQGNTEAFF

clone size: -
V gene: TRBV11-1
D gene: -
J gene: TRBJ2-5
CDR3 DNA: TGTGCCAGCAGCTTAGTCCGGGGTCAAGAGACCCAGTACTTC
CDR3 protein: CASSLVRGQETQYF

clone size: -
V gene: TRBV15
D gene: -
J gene: TRBJ2-1
CDR3 DNA: TGTGCCACCAGTCCTACCGCCAGGGACAATGAGCAGTTCTTC
CDR3 protein: CATSPTARDNEQFF

clone size: -
V gene: TRBV2
D gene: -
J gene: TRBJ1-1
CDR3 DNA: TGTGCCAGCAGAGGGGGTGTGGACACTGAAGCTTTCTTT
CDR3 protein: CASRGGVDTEAFF

clone size: -
V gene: TRBV7-3
D gene: -
J gene: TRBJ2-2
CDR3 DNA: TGTGCCAGCGGAAGCAGCGCGAACACCGGGGAGCTGTTTTTT
CDR3 protein: CASGSSANTGELFF

clone size: -
V gene: TRBV19
D gene: TRBD1
J gene: TRBJ1-1
CDR3 DNA: TGTGCCAGTAGTATTTTCCTTTCGGCGGACAGGGGGACTGAAGCTTTCTTT
CDR3 protein: CASSIFLSADRGTEAFF

clone size: -
V gene: TRBV27
D gene: -
J gene: TRBJ2-1
CDR3 DNA: TGTGCCAGCAGTGCGTACAGGGCCCCCTACAATGAGCAGTTCTTC
CDR3 protein: CASSAYRAPYNEQFF

clone size: -
V gene: TRBV21-1
D gene: -
J gene: TRBJ2-1
CDR3 DNA: TGTGCCAGCATTGGCGGATCGGGACAGGGGGCGATAAATGAGCAGTTCTTC
CDR3 protein: CASIGGSGQGAINEQFF

clone size: -
V gene: TRBV12-3/TRBV12-4
D gene: -
J gene: TRBJ1-2
CDR3 DNA: TGTGCCAGCAGTTTGCAGGATTCTTATGGCTACACCTTC
CDR3 protein: CASSLQDSYGYTF

clone size: few
V gene: TRBV5-6
D gene: TRBD1
J gene: TRBJ1-1
CDR3 DNA: TGTGCCAGCAGCGTTGAGTTGAACAGGGGGGTGGATGAAGCTTTCTTT
CDR3 protein: CASSVELNRGVDEAFF

clone size: -
V gene: TRBV7-3
D gene: -
J gene: TRBJ1-1
CDR3 DNA: TGTGCCAGCAGCTTAGGGGGGAGCACTGAAGCTTTCTTT
CDR3 protein: CASSLGGSTEAFF

clone size: -
V gene: TRBV11-2
D gene: -
J gene: TRBJ2-2
CDR3 DNA: TGTGCCAGCAGCTTAGGTGATTCGGCCCGGAGGACCGGGGAGCTGTTTTTT
CDR3 protein: CASSLGDSARRTGELFF

clone size: -
V gene: TRBV7-9
D gene: -
J gene: TRBJ1-4
CDR3 DNA: TGTGCCAGCAGCTTACAGGGTGAAAAACTGTTTTTT
CDR3 protein: CASSLQGEKLFF

clone size: -
V gene: TRBV19
D gene: -
J gene: TRBJ1-2
CDR3 DNA: TGTGCCAGTAGATCCGGGACATCTAACTATGGCTACACCTTC
CDR3 protein: CASRSGTSNYGYTF

clone size: -
V gene: TRBV10-3
D gene: -
J gene: TRBJ2-7
CDR3 DNA: TGTGCCAGCCATGGACAGCCCTCCTACGAGCAGTACTTC
CDR3 protein: CASHGQPSYEQYF

clone size: once
V gene: TRBV7-9
D gene: -
J gene: TRBJ2-3
CDR3 DNA: TGTGCCAGCAGCCTCCTCGGGGTATTGGGCACAGATACGCAGTATTTT
CDR3 protein: CASSLLGVLGTDTQYF

clone size: -
V gene: TRBV28
D gene: TRBD1
J gene: TRBJ2-5
CDR3 DNA: TGTGCCAGCAAGACAGGGGCAGGGGCGTTGGAGACCCAGTACTTC
CDR3 protein: CASKTGAGALETQYF

clone size: -
V gene: TRBV7-9
D gene: TRBD2
J gene: TRBJ2-1
CDR3 DNA: TGTGCCAGCAGCTTAGGGGCTAGCGGGGCGTTGGAGCAGTTCTTC
CDR3 protein: CASSLGASGALEQFF

clone size: -
V gene: TRBV19
D gene: -
J gene: TRBJ1-5
CDR3 DNA: TGTGCCAGTAGTCAGATGGCAGGGGCCAATCAGCCCCAGCATTTT
CDR3 protein: CASSQMAGANQPQHF

clone size: -
V gene: TRBV28
D gene: TRBD1
J gene: TRBJ1-2
CDR3 DNA: TGTGCCAGCAGTTCCGGGACAGAATATGGCTACACCTTC
CDR3 protein: CASSSGTEYGYTF

clone size: few
V gene: TRBV7-8
D gene: TRBD2
J gene: TRBJ2-2
CDR3 DNA: TGTGCCAGCAGCCTCCGGACTAGCGGGAACACCGGGGAGCTGTTTTTT
CDR3 protein: CASSLRTSGNTGELFF

clone size: once
V gene: TRBV9
D gene: -
J gene: TRBJ2-1
CDR3 DNA: TGTGCCAGCAGCGTAAGTCCCACACGCGAGCAGTTCTTC
CDR3 protein: CASSVSPTREQFF

clone size: -
V gene: TRBV5-5
D gene: -
J gene: TRBJ2-7
CDR3 DNA: TGTGCCAGCAGCTTGGTGGCAGTTTGGTACGAGCAGTACTTC
CDR3 protein: CASSLVAVWYEQYF

clone size: -
V gene: TRBV10-3
D gene: -
J gene: TRBJ2-5
CDR3 DNA: TGTGCCATCAGTGAGTCGACGGGGTCAGAGACCCAGTACTTC
CDR3 protein: CAISESTGSETQYF

clone size: -
V gene: TRBV4-3
D gene: -
J gene: TRBJ2-1
CDR3 DNA: TGCGCCAGCAGCTACGGATCGGAGGGCAATGAGCAGTTCTTC
CDR3 protein: CASSYGSEGNEQFF

clone size: -
V gene: TRBV6-4
D gene: -
J gene: TRBJ2-1
CDR3 DNA: TGTGCCAGCAGTAGGGAGGTGTTTAGGGGCTCCTACAATGAGCAGTTCTTC
CDR3 protein: CASSREVFRGSYNEQFF

clone size: -
V gene: TRBV5-4
D gene: TRBD1
J gene: TRBJ2-7
CDR3 DNA: TGTGCCAGCAGCGTGACAGGGGCGTCCTACGAGCAGTACTTC
CDR3 protein: CASSVTGASYEQYF

clone size: -
V gene: TRBV30
D gene: TRBD2
J gene: TRBJ2-1
CDR3 DNA: TGTGCCTGGAGTGTCTTAGCGGGGGGTTATAATGAGCAGTTCTTC
CDR3 protein: CAWSVLAGGYNEQFF

clone size: few
V gene: TRBV7-9
D gene: -
J gene: TRBJ2-3
CDR3 DNA: TGTGCCAGCAGCTTAGTCTCCTCCACAGATACGCAGTATTTT
CDR3 protein: CASSLVSSTDTQYF

clone size: -
V gene: TRBV5-4
D gene: TRBD2
J gene: TRBJ2-3
CDR3 DNA: TGTGCCAGCAGCTTGGGTCTAGCGGGAGGAGAGTCAGATACGCAGTATTTT
CDR3 protein: CASSLGLAGGESDTQYF

clone size: -
V gene: TRBV5-1
D gene: TRBD1
J gene: TRBJ1-2
CDR3 DNA: TGCGCCAGCAGGCGGACAGGGGGCGAGGAGGGCTACACCTTC
CDR3 protein: CASRRTGGEEGYTF

clone size: few
V gene: TRBV19
D gene: TRBD1
J gene: TRBJ2-7
CDR3 DNA: TGTGCCAGTAGTGAGGCCGCAGGGGGAACCTACGAGCAGTACTTC
CDR3 protein: CASSEAAGGTYEQYF

clone size: -
V gene: TRBV7-8
D gene: TRBD2
J gene: TRBJ2-1
CDR3 DNA: TGTGCCAGCAGCCTAATGTCCGGGACTAGCTCCAATGAGCAGTTCTTC
CDR3 protein: CASSLMSGTSSNEQFF

clone size: -
V gene: TRBV3-1/TRBV3-2
D gene: -
J gene: TRBJ2-3
CDR3 DNA: TGTGCCAGCAGCCTTAAAGGAGCAGATACGCAGTATTTT
CDR3 protein: CASSLKGADTQYF

clone size: -
V gene: TRBV4-3
D gene: -
J gene: TRBJ2-7
CDR3 DNA: TGCGCCAGCAGGGTGACTCTCCTCTCCTACGAGCAGTACTTC
CDR3 protein: CASRVTLLSYEQYF

clone size: -
V gene: TRBV6-5
D gene: TRBD2
J gene: TRBJ2-3
CDR3 DNA: TGTGCCAGCCGACGGTCGGGGGGGAGCACAGATACGCAGTATTTT
CDR3 protein: CASRRSGGSTDTQYF